This record concerns one T cell receptor (beta chain) sequence. The target antigen is unknown. The data derive from a study of T cell clonotyping in hematopoietic cell transplantation. Study context: Recipient samples before transplant were obtained post-cytoreduction. Study results and limitations: Broader posttransplant TCR repertoire diversity was predicted by graft donor and pretransplant recipient Inverse Simpson Index values.

The germline CDR1 and CDR2 sequences are ENHRY and SYGVKD. Losses at the gene ends were 5 bases for V and 0 bases for J; bases not matched to a gene: 0. The CDR3 length is 14 residues. Regarding time point: recipient sample about 28 days before transplant, after cytoreduction. The assay was immunoSEQ multiplex PCR, and TCRdb's table has in-frame clones only and misses some. The sample yields 45,000 or so clones, approximately 80% seen once. The sample was peripheral blood mononuclear cells, taken before stem cell transplant. The V gene is TRBV10-3, the J gene TRBJ1-3; 8 positions match TRBD1. This sequence originates from a man between 60 and 75 years old with myelodysplastic syndrome. Some clones in this sample may be carry-over from other donors' samples. As DNA, the CDR3 is TGTGCCATCAGTACAGGGGGCTCTGGAAACACCATATATTTT. As protein: CAISTGGSGNTIYF.